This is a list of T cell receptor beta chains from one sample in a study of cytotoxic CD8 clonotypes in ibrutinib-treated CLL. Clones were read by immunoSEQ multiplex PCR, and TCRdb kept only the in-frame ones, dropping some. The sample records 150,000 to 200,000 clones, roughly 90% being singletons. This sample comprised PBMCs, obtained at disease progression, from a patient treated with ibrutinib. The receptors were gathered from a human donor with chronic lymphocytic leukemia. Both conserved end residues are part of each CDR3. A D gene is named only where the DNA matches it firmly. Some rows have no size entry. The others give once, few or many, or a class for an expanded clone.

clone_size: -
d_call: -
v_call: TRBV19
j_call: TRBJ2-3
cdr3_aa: CASSDFRASSTDTQYF
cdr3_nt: TGTGCCAGTAGTGATTTCCGGGCCTCAAGCACAGATACGCAGTATTTT

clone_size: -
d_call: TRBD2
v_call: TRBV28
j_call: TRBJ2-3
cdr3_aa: CASSLGGRADTQYF
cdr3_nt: TGTGCCAGCAGTTTAGGGGGGAGGGCAGATACGCAGTATTTT

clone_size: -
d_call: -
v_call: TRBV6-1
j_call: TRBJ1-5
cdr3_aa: CASSGEGYQPQHF
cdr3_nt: TGTGCCAGCAGTGGGGAAGGCTATCAGCCCCAGCATTTT

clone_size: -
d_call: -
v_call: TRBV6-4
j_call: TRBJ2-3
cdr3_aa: CASSDLAGGTDTQYF
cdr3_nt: TGTGCCAGCAGTGACTTGGCCGGGGGCACAGATACGCAGTATTTT

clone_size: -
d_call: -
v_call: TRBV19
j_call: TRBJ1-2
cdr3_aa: CASSVPYGYTF
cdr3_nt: TGTGCCAGTAGTGTCCCTTATGGCTACACCTTC

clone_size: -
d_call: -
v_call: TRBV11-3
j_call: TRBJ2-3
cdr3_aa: CASSPGVVGGPTDTQYF
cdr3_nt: TGTGCCAGCAGCCCGGGGGTAGTGGGAGGACCCACAGATACGCAGTATTTT

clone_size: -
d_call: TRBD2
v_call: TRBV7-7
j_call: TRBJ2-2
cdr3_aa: CASSSGTSLNTGELFF
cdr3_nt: TGTGCTAGCAGCTCCGGGACTAGCCTGAACACCGGGGAGCTGTTTTTT

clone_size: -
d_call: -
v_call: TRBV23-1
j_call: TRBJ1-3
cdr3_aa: CASSPGAGNTIYF
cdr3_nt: TGCGCCAGCAGTCCAGGGGCAGGAAACACCATATATTTT

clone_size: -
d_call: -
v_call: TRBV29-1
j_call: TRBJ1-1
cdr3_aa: CSGANTEAFF
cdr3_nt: TGCAGCGGGGCCAACACTGAAGCTTTCTTT

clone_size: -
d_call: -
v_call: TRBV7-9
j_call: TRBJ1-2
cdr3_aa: CASSLAITGSYGYTF
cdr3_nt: TGTGCCAGCAGCTTAGCTATTACAGGGAGCTATGGCTACACCTTC

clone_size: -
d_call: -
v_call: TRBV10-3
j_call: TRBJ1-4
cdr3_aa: CAIREGTGGDEKLFF
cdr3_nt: TGTGCCATCAGGGAAGGAACCGGGGGGGATGAAAAACTGTTTTTT

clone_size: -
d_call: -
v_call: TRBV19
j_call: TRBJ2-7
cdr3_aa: CASSIVLAGSYEQYF
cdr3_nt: TGTGCCAGTAGTATAGTATTGGCGGGGTCCTACGAGCAGTACTTC

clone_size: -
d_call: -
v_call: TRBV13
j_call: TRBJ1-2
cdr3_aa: CASSLQGVYGYTF
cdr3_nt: TGTGCCAGCAGCTTACAGGGTGTCTATGGCTACACCTTC

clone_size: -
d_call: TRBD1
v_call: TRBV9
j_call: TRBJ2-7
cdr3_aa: CASSVGQGLYEQYF
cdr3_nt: TGTGCCAGCAGCGTAGGACAGGGGCTCTACGAGCAGTACTTC

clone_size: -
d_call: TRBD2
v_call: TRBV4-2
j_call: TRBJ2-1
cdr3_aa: CASSLTSGRSDEQFF
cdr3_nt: TGTGCCAGCAGCCTTACTAGCGGGAGGTCGGATGAGCAGTTCTTC

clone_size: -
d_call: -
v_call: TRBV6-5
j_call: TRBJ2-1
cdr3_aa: CASRYARAYNEQFF
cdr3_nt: TGTGCCAGCAGATACGCCAGGGCCTACAATGAGCAGTTCTTC

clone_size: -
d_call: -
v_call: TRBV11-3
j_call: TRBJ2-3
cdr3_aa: CASSSAHRGSGQYF
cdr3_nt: TGTGCCAGCAGCTCAGCCCACCGGGGGAGTGGGCAGTATTTT

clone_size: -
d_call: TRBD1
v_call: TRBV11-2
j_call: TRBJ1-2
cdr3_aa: CASSSRQGPIATGYTF
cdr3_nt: TGTGCCAGCAGCTCCCGACAGGGGCCCATCGCGACGGGCTACACCTTC

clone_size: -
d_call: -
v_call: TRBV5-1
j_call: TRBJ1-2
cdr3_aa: CASSHDSANYGYTF
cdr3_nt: TGCGCCAGCAGTCATGACTCAGCTAACTATGGCTACACCTTC

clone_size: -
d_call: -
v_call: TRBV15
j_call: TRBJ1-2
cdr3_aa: CATSSGLSYGYTF
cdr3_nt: TGTGCCACCAGCAGTGGATTGAGCTATGGCTACACCTTC

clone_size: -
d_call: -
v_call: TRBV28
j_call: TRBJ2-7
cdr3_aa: CASSSAEIARNYEQYF
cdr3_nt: TGTGCCAGCAGTTCTGCCGAAATAGCGCGAAACTACGAGCAGTACTTC

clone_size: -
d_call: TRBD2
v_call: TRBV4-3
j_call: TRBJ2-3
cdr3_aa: CASSQGITSGTFTDTQYF
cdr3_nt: TGCGCCAGCAGCCAAGGGATTACTAGCGGGACTTTCACAGATACGCAGTATTTT

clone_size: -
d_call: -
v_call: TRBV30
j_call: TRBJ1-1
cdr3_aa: CAWSRPTMGWTTEAFF
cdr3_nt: TGTGCCTGGAGTCGCCCGACGATGGGTTGGACCACTGAAGCTTTCTTT

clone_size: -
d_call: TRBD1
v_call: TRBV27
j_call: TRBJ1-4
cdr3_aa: CASSQRQGSSNEKLFF
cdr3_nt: TGTGCCAGCAGTCAGAGACAGGGATCTAGTAATGAAAAACTGTTTTTT

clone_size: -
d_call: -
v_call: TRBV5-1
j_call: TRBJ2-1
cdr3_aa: CASHQGYSYNEQFF
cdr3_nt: TGCGCCAGCCACCAGGGTTATTCCTACAATGAGCAGTTCTTC

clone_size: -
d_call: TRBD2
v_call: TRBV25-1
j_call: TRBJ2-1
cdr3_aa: CASEGLAFRNEQFF
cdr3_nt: TGTGCCAGCGAGGGACTAGCGTTCCGCAATGAGCAGTTCTTC

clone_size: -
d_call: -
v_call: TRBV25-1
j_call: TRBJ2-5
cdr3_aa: CASSDGAALWETQYF
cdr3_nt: TGTGCCAGCAGTGATGGGGCAGCCCTTTGGGAGACCCAGTACTTC

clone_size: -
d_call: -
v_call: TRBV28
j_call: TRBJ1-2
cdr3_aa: CASRSPGDNGYTF
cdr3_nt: TGTGCCAGCAGATCCCCTGGGGATAATGGCTACACCTTC

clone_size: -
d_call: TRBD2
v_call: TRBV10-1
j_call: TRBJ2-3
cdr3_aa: CASSEWAGAAPDTQYF
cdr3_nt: TGCGCCAGCAGTGAGTGGGCGGGAGCGGCCCCAGATACGCAGTATTTT

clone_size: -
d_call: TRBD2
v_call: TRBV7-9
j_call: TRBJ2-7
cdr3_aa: CASSLISGTYEQYF
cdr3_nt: TGTGCCAGCAGCCTAATTAGCGGGACCTACGAGCAGTACTTC

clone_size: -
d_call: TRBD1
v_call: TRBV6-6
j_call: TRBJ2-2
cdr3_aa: CASSYSQGVTGELFF
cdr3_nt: TGTGCCAGCAGTTACTCTCAGGGGGTCACCGGGGAGCTGTTTTTT

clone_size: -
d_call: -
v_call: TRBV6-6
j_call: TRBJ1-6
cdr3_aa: CASSLGNYNSPLHF
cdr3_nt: TGTGCCAGCAGTCTAGGGAACTATAATTCACCCCTCCACTTT

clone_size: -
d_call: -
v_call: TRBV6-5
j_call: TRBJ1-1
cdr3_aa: CASTNTPGANTEAFF
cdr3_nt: TGTGCCAGCACCAACACGCCAGGGGCCAACACTGAAGCTTTCTTT

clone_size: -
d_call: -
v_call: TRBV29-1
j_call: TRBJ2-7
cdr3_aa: CSVIVSYEQYF
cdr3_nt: TGCAGCGTGATCGTTAGCTACGAGCAGTACTTC

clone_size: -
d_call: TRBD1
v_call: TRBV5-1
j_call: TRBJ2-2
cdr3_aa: CASSLRQGAPPNTGELFF
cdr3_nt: TGCGCCAGCAGCTTAAGACAGGGCGCCCCTCCGAACACCGGGGAGCTGTTTTTT

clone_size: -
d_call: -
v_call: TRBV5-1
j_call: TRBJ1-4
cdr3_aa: CASSPDMINEKLFF
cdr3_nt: TGCGCCAGCAGCCCGGACATGATTAATGAAAAACTGTTTTTT

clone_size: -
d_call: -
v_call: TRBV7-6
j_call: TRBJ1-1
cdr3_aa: CASSPRRMGYTEAFF
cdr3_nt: TGTGCCAGCAGCCCTCGACGAATGGGCTACACTGAAGCTTTCTTT

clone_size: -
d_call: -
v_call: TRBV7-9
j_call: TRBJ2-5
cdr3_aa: CASSLKETQYF
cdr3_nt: TGTGCCAGCAGCTTAAAAGAGACCCAGTACTTC

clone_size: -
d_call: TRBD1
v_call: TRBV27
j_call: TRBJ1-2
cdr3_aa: CASRFRGQNYGYTF
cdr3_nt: TGTGCCAGCCGTTTCAGGGGGCAGAACTATGGCTACACCTTC

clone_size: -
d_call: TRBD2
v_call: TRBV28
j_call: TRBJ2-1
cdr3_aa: CASSLFLGLAGGTDEQFF
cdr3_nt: TGTGCCAGCAGTTTATTTCTGGGACTAGCGGGAGGTACCGATGAGCAGTTCTTC

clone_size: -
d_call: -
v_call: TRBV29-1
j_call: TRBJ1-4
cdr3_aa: CSVSSGEEKLFF
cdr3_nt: TGCAGCGTTTCATCAGGGGAAGAAAAACTGTTTTTT

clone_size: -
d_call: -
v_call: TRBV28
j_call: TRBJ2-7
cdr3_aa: CASSLVGRAYEQYF
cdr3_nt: TGTGCCAGCAGTTTGGTTGGGCGGGCTTACGAGCAGTACTTC

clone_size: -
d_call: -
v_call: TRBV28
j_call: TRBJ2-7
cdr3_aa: CASSSTERRYYEQYF
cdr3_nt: TGTGCCAGCAGTTCTACGGAGAGGAGATACTACGAGCAGTACTTC

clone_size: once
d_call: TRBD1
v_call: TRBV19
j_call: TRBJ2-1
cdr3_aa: CASTGGWNEQFF
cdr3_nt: TGTGCCAGTACAGGGGGATGGAATGAGCAGTTCTTC

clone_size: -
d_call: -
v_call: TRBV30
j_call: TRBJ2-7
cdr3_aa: CAWRGSSYEQYF
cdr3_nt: TGTGCCTGGAGGGGTAGCAGCTACGAGCAGTACTTC

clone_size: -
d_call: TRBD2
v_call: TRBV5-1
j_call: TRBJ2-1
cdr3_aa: CASSSQAGSSYNEQFF
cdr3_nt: TGCGCCAGCAGCTCCCAAGCGGGGTCCTCCTACAATGAGCAGTTCTTC

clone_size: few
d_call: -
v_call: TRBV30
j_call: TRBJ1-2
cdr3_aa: CAWSHTGNYGYTF
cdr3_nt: TGTGCCTGGAGCCACACAGGAAACTATGGCTACACCTTC

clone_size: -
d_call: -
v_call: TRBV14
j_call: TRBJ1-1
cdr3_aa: CASSHAVGRGNTEAFF
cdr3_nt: TGTGCCAGCAGCCATGCCGTAGGGCGCGGGAACACTGAAGCTTTCTTT

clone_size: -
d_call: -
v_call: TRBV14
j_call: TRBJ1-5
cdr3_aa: CASSQERDQPQHF
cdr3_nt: TGTGCCAGCAGCCAAGAAAGAGACCAGCCCCAGCATTTT

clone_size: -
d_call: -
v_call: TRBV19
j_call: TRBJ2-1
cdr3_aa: CASSLIQGRANEQFF
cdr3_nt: TGTGCCAGTAGTTTAATACAGGGTCGGGCTAATGAGCAGTTCTTC

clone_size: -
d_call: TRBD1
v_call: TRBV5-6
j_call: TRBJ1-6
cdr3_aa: CASSLWDRSYSPLHF
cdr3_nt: TGTGCCAGCAGCCTGTGGGACAGGTCTTATTCACCCCTCCACTTT

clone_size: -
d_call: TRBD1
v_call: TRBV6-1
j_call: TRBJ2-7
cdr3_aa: CASSVTVGTGIYEQYF
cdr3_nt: TGTGCCAGCAGTGTAACTGTCGGGACAGGGATCTACGAGCAGTACTTC

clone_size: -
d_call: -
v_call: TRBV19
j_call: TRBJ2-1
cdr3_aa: CASSIVMERQFF
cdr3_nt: TGTGCCAGTAGTATCGTAATGGAGCGGCAGTTCTTC

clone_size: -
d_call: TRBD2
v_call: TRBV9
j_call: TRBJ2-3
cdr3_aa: CASSEGLAGVIDTQYF
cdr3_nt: TGTGCCAGCAGCGAGGGACTAGCGGGAGTTATAGATACGCAGTATTTT

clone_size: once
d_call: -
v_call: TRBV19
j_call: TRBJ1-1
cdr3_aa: CASSLHEVAEAFF
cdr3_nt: TGTGCCAGTAGCCTCCATGAGGTGGCTGAAGCTTTCTTT

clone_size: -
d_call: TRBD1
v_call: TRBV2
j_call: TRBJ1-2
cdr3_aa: CASSGGRTGSGYTF
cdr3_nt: TGTGCCAGCAGCGGCGGACGGACAGGGTCCGGCTACACCTTC

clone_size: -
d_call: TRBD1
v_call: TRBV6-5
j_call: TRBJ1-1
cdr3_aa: CASRWTGNTEAFF
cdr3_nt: TGTGCCAGCAGATGGACAGGGAACACTGAAGCTTTCTTT